Sequencing of this TCR beta chain was carried out in a study of cytomegalovirus exposure and HLA in healthy donors. The study ran its PCR with 60 Vbeta and 13 Jbeta primers. The protocol was immunoSEQ multiplex PCR, while the TCRdb copy is restricted to in-frame clones and leaves out a portion. The profile shows some 76,000 clones, approximately 81% of them singletons. Study-level results: Association with HLA alleles at 0.05 false discovery rate was found for about 17,000 TCR beta sequences in a later analysis. Analyses of presence and absence presupposed an approximately uniform sequencing depth across donors.

This clone is labeled as medium-sized. No antigen is known for it. This CDR3 has 14 residues. Germline values: CDR1 SGHDT, CDR2 YYEEEE. The germline V and J ends were trimmed by 9 bases and 0 bases, with 15 bases remaining between them. The chain recombines TRBV5-6 with TRBJ1-2, with D possibly TRBD1 on 6 matching bases. This TCR was recovered from a woman aged 40 to 50 in good health and CMV-seropositive. Input material: PBMCs. DNA of the CDR3: TGTGCCACCTATAGGGCAGGGGCTAACTATGGCTACACCTTC. Encoded protein: CATYRAGANYGYTF.